This T cell receptor beta chain is drawn from a study of beta chain features in type 1 diabetes. Study-wide context: In age, gender and cell yields, patients were similar to healthy donors.

Only a few counts were recorded for this clone. Expressed TCRB transcripts were sequenced because the entire RNA isolate underwent reverse transcription. Data came from immunoSEQ multiplex PCR; TCRdb stores just in-frame clones and leaves some out. Altogether hundreds of thousands of clones are present, roughly 16% being singletons, with the ten largest covering around 0.1%. Source material: naive CD4+ T cells from blood. The clonotype was recovered from a man aged 18 to 29 in good health.

The CDR3 spells CASSERRVLATNEKLFF. Here the CDR3 DNA reads TGTGCCAGCAGTGAACGCAGGGTTCTTGCAACTAATGAAAAACTGTTTTTT. V is TRBV25-1 and J is TRBJ1-4; D perhaps matches TRBD1 (5 bases). Germline V gives CDR1 MGHDK, CDR2 SYGVNS. This CDR3 has 17 amino acids. V was cut by 2 bases and J by 0 bases, with 13 bases left in between.